The 8 T cell receptor beta chains presented below share a single source sample, sequenced in a study of tumor and adjacent non-tumor tissue in lung cancer. Three rounds of nested PCR, following a modified ARM-PCR protocol, produced the TCRbeta library. MiXCR, applied by TCRdb to the multiplex PCR reads, yields one record per CDR3 protein. Of fewer than 120,000 distinct CDR3 sequences listed, over 70% are singletons. The template was RNA from unsorted bulk tissue. The sequenced material came from lung tumor tissue. The receptors come from a man in his 70s with non-small cell lung cancer.

This clonotype showed up many times. The chain recombines TRBV28 with TRBJ2-3, with D unclear. Germline-derived CDR1 and CDR2 are MDHEN and SYDVKM. V shed 2 bases and J shed 2 bases, with 14 bases lying between them. The CDR3 is 16 amino acids. This chain's CDR3 is CASSLTSIRSTDTQYF. The CDR3 DNA follows: TGTGCCAGCAGTTTAACGTCAATTCGGTCCACAGATACGCAGTATTTT.

This clonotype appeared once. The CDR3 does not close with the conserved phenylalanine or tryptophan, likely indicating a read error. The chain recombines TRBV5-1 with TRBJ2-5; D may be TRBD1 or TRBD2 (5 bases each). Germline CDR1 SGHRS, CDR2 YFSETQ. The CDR3 length is 14 residues. In nucleotides, the CDR3 is TGCACCAGCAGCGGAATGGGACCGGAGGAGACCCAGTACTTA. This translates into CTSSGMGPEETQYL.

As concerns this clonotype: Compared with germline, one end of the junction differs, possibly owing to a read error. The V and J genes are TRBV5-6 and TRBJ2-5; 10 nucleotides line up with TRBD1. The CDR3 loop spans 14 amino acids. Per the germline V gene, CDR1 is SGHDT and CDR2 is YYEEEE. The CDR3 DNA is TGTGCCAGCAGACGGGACAGGGGACGCGGGACCCGGTACTTC. It codes for CASRRDRGRGTRYF.

The rearrangement links TRBV11-2 to TRBJ2-7; TRBD1 agrees at 9 bases. Germline CDR1 is SGHAT and CDR2 is FQNNGV. CDR3 length equals 18 residues. CDR3: CVITRTRTGDSGNYEQYF. The CDR3 DNA sequence: TGTGTCATCACCCGAACCAGGACAGGGGACTCTGGGAACTACGAGCAGTACTTC.

The chain couples TRBV29-1 to TRBJ2-2; TRBD1 or TRBD2 may be the D gene (6 bases each). The germline CDR1 and CDR2 sequences are SQVTM and ANQGSEA. Between the trimmed V and J ends, which lost 8 bases and 8 bases, there was a span of 21 bases. The CDR3 contains 14 residues. This chain's CDR3 is CSTDVEGGTGELFF. The DNA of the CDR3 is TGCAGCACCGACGTAGAGGGGGGCACTGGGGAGCTGTTTTTT.

The V and J genes are TRBV5-1 and TRBJ1-4, with 7 bases matching TRBD1. The V segment lost 4 bases and the J segment 5 bases; nucleotides outside the gene matches: 8. Germline V gene data show CDR1 as SGHRS and CDR2 as YFSETQ. The CDR3 length is 15 residues. The CDR3 DNA reads TGCGCCAGCAGCATAACAGGGGCTGAGAATGAAAAACTGTTTTTT. It translates to CASSITGAENEKLFF.

In regard to this clonotype: Germline is not matched at one junction end, which may reflect a read error. The V call is TRBV11-2, the J call TRBJ2-1; the match to TRBD1 covers 8 bases. The CDR3 totals 16 residues. Germline V gene lookup returns CDR1 SGHAT and CDR2 FQNNGV. CDR3 sequence (DNA): TGTGCCAGCAGCTTGATCACGGACAGGGTGGTCAATAAGCAGTTCTTC. It codes for CASSLITDRVVNKQFF. Combining the CDR3 with reference TRBV11-2 and TRBJ2-1 gives the whole variable domain EAGVAQSPRYKIIEKRQSVAFWCNPISGHATLYWYQQILGQGPKLLIQFQNNGVVDDSQLPKDRFSAERLKGVDSTLKIQPAKLEDSAVYLCASSLITDRVVNKQFFGPGTRLTVL.

The chain links TRBV4-2 to TRBJ2-1; the D call may be TRBD1 or TRBD2 (6 bases each). Germline lookup yields CDR1 LGHNA and CDR2 YNFKEQ. Trimming removed 4 bases from V and 10 bases from J, with 20 bases in between. The CDR3 has 15 residues. The CDR3 protein is CASSPGASGAQEQFF. CDR3 coding DNA: TGTGCCAGCAGCCCGGGGGCTAGTGGGGCACAAGAGCAGTTCTTC.